This T cell receptor beta chain was recorded in a study of blood T cell repertoires in COVID-19. Whole-study context: Italy, Spain and the United States were the sources of the convalescent and acute COVID-19 samples. Nucleic acid was either cDNA or gDNA, and it came from T cells, B-cell-depleted T cells, or PBMCs.

Trimming removed 6 bases from V and 5 bases from J, with 19 bases in between. The CDR3 covers 16 residues. Germline loops: CDR1 SGHTA, CDR2 FQGNSA. In the study's own analysis: The authors estimated nucleated cell counts from reference gene primer amplification. The repertoire was sequenced with immunoSEQ multiplex PCR; TCRdb's copy has only in-frame clones and lacks some. V and J calls and clone size come straight from that table; D and trimming were deduced from the DNA. The table records 70,000 to 90,000 clones, over 80% of them present only once. The chain joins TRBV7-2 to TRBJ2-2; D might be TRBD2 (5 bases). The sample was peripheral blood. This clonotype originated in a woman of 80 years or more with acute or convalescent COVID-19. The chain's CDR3 is CASSSTLGRSTGELFF. The CDR3, as DNA: TGTGCCAGCAGTTCCACCTTGGGGAGATCAACCGGGGAGCTGTTTTTT.